These 20 T cell receptor beta chains originate from one sample sequenced in a study of shared clonotypes between healthy human individuals. TCRdb keeps only in-frame clones here, not all; method: immunoSEQ multiplex PCR. The data contain about 1.1 million clones, approximately 78% of them singletons. Sample: memory CD4+ T cells from PBMCs. Subset of the sample: CD45RA-negative fraction. All receptors come from a man between 18 and 29 years old in good health. Some clones in this sample may be carry-over from other donors' samples.

The chain uses TRBV4-2 and TRBJ2-5; 9 nucleotides agree with TRBD2. Looked up from germline, CDR1 is LGHNA and CDR2 is YNFKEQ. CDR3 length: 19 amino acids. The trim removed 1 base at V and 5 bases at J, leaving 17 bases unmatched. CDR3 region: CASSQAGGAGGFMGETQYF. CDR3 bases: TGTGCCAGCAGCCAAGCGGGGGGCGCGGGAGGGTTCATGGGGGAGACCCAGTACTTC.

The chain links TRBV5-1 to TRBJ2-7, with D uncertain. Trimming removed 3 bases from V and 2 bases from J, with 9 bases in between. CDR1 and CDR2 from the germline V gene are SGHRS and YFSETQ. The CDR3 covers 13 residues. CDR3 coding DNA: TGCGCCAGCAGCTCCCGCGGCACCTACGAGCAGTACTTC. The encoded protein is CASSSRGTYEQYF.

The rearrangement links TRBV28 to TRBJ1-5; 9 bases line up with TRBD1. The junction had 10 bases not matched to a gene; V was cut back by 6 bases and J by 4 bases. In germline, CDR1 is MDHEN, CDR2 SYDVKM. This CDR3 comprises 16 residues. CDR3 amino acids: CASRTGTGLSNQPQHF. In nucleotides, the CDR3 is TGTGCCAGCAGAACCGGGACAGGGTTGTCAAATCAGCCCCAGCATTTT.

The chain uses TRBV11-2 and TRBJ2-7, with no clear D. Trimming shortened V by 3 bases and J by 5 bases, and 5 bases separated the two germline ends. This CDR3 has 11 residues. CDR1 and CDR2 from the germline V gene are SGHAT and FQNNGV. CDR3 protein: CASSLFDEQYF. In DNA form, the CDR3 reads TGTGCCAGCAGCTTGTTCGACGAGCAGTACTTC.

V and J are TRBV5-1 and TRBJ2-1; 9 bases are a match to TRBD1. The germline CDR1 and CDR2 sequences are SGHRS and YFSETQ. The CDR3 runs to 15 residues. Losses at the gene ends were 4 bases for V and 7 bases for J; bases not matched to a gene: 9. CDR3 in DNA: TGCGCCAGCAGCCTCTCCGGGACAGGGAGTAATGAGCAGTTCTTC. This encodes CASSLSGTGSNEQFF. Based on the CDR3 plus reference TRBV5-1 and TRBJ2-1, the full variable domain is KAGVTQTPRYLIKTRGQQVTLSCSPISGHRSVSWYQQTPGQGLQFLFEYFSETQRNKGNFPGRFSGRQFSNSRSEMNVSTLELGDSALYLCASSLSGTGSNEQFFGPGTRLTVL.

The CDR3 region is CAISDTQGGRTGELFF. In nucleotides, the CDR3 is TGTGCCATCAGTGACACACAGGGCGGGCGGACCGGGGAGCTGTTTTTT. This chain links TRBV10-3 with TRBJ2-2, with a tentative D call TRBD1 (6 bases). Trimming shortened V by 3 bases and J by 5 bases, and 16 bases separated the two germline ends. This CDR3 is built from 16 residues. Germline V lookup: CDR1 ENHRY, CDR2 SYGVKD.

This clone was seen a few times. The chain links TRBV6-5 to TRBJ1-2, with no clear D. Looked up from germline, CDR1 is MNHEY and CDR2 is SVGAGI. This CDR3 has 13 residues. The germline V and J ends were trimmed by 6 bases and 4 bases, with 12 bases remaining between them. CDR3 region: CASSELGTYGYTF. The CDR3 coding sequence is TGTGCCAGCAGCGAGTTGGGCACCTATGGCTACACCTTC.

The chain combines TRBV6-1 with TRBJ1-2, with 8 bases matching TRBD1. The CDR3 length is 14 residues. Germline CDR1 and CDR2: MNHNS and SASEGT. Germline trimming cut 6 bases from V and 8 bases from J; bases unmatched to any gene: 11. CDR3 nucleotide sequence: TGTGCCAGCAGGCCCCCAGGACAGGGACGGGGCTACACCTTC. It codes for CASRPPGQGRGYTF.

Regarding this clone: The sample carries other DNA sequences with the same CDR3. The chain couples TRBV30 to TRBJ2-1; 14 bases agree with TRBD2. The V gene's germline CDR1 is GTSNPN and CDR2 SVGIG (reference sequence). The CDR3 runs to 17 residues. V lost 0 bases and J lost 3; bases outside the gene matches: 4. DNA of the CDR3: TGTGCCTGGAGTGTACTCGGGACTAGCGGGAGCTACAATGAGCAGTTCTTC. It encodes CAWSVLGTSGSYNEQFF.

This chain joins TRBV5-4 and TRBJ1-2; D is ambiguous. The CDR3 extends over 14 amino acids. Germline values: CDR1 SGHNT, CDR2 YYREEE (reference sequence). Trimming stripped 2 bases from V and 7 bases from J, with 15 bases between. CDR3 in DNA: TGTGCCAGCAGCTTAGAATGGGAGGCGAGTGGCTACACCTTC. Protein sequence: CASSLEWEASGYTF.

This clone was picked up a small number of times. V gene TRBV6-6 combines with J gene TRBJ2-7; perhaps TRBD1 as D (6 bases). This CDR3 comprises 14 residues. V was clipped by 2 bases and J by 1 base, with 9 bases between them. The germline V gene encodes CDR1 MNHNY and CDR2 SVGAGI (reference sequence). In DNA form, the CDR3 reads TGTGCCAGCAGTTACGGCAGGGGATCCTACGAGCAGTACTTC. Translated: CASSYGRGSYEQYF.

The chain uses TRBV2 and TRBJ1-4; tentatively, D is TRBD1 (5 bases). V lost 5 bases to trimming and J lost 1 base, with 8 bases between them. This CDR3 comprises 14 residues. Germline CDR1 reads SNHLY; CDR2 reads FYNNEI. The CDR3 nucleotides are TGTGCCAGCAGTCCTGACAGAACTAATGAAAAACTGTTTTTT. Translating gives CASSPDRTNEKLFF.

The chain combines TRBV7-9 with TRBJ2-7; 9 bases line up with TRBD2. CDR3 length: 14 residues. Germline values: CDR1 SEHNR, CDR2 FQNEAQ (reference sequence). V lost 4 bases to trimming and J lost 5 bases; unmatched junction nucleotides: 6. CDR3 amino acids: CASSYGTSYNEQYF. CDR3 sequence (DNA): TGTGCCAGCAGCTATGGGACTAGCTATAACGAGCAGTACTTC. The full variable domain, with the rest looked up from reference TRBV7-9 and TRBJ2-7, is DTGVSQNPRHKITKRGQNVTFRCDPISEHNRLYWYRQTLGQGPEFLTYFQNEAQLEKSRLLSDRFSAERPKGSFSTLEIQRTEQGDSAMYLCASSYGTSYNEQYFGPGTRLTVT.

For the CDR3, the DNA is TGTGCCAGCAGCCCTGGCAGGCCAGGACAGGGGGGAAACACCATATATTTT. Protein sequence: CASSPGRPGQGGNTIYF. The chain combines TRBV5-4 with TRBJ1-3; 9 bases line up with TRBD1. The CDR3 contains 17 residues. Germline trimming cut 4 bases from V and 4 bases from J; bases unmatched to any gene: 12. Germline-derived CDR1 and CDR2 are SGHNT and YYREEE (reference sequence).

The chain links TRBV30 to TRBJ1-2; TRBD1 agrees at 7 bases. J lost 8 bases, V lost 1 base, and 1 base had no gene match. The CDR3 length is 11 residues. Looked up from germline, CDR1 is GTSNPN and CDR2 is SVGIG (reference sequence). CDR3 bases: TGTGCCTGGAGTGACAGGGGAGGCTACACCTTC. It specifies CAWSDRGGYTF. Complete variable domain (other parts from reference TRBV30 and TRBJ1-2): SQTIHQWPATLVQPVGSPLSLECTVEGTSNPNLYWYRQAAGRGLQLLFYSVGIGQISSEVPQNLSASRPQDRQFILSSKKLLLSDSGFYLCAWSDRGGYTFGSGTRLTVV.

The chain carries TRBV7-9 and TRBJ2-7; D might be TRBD2 (5 bases). Trimming pared 4 bases from V and 3 bases from J, leaving 13 bases between. This CDR3 is built from 14 residues. The germline V gene encodes CDR1 SEHNR and CDR2 FQNEAQ (reference sequence). CDR3 sequence: CASSSGLTFYEQYF. The CDR3 DNA reads TGTGCCAGCAGCTCCGGACTGACTTTCTACGAGCAGTACTTC.

This clone was observed once. Other DNA sequences in the same sample also yield this CDR3. The rearrangement uses TRBV28 and TRBJ2-7; the match to TRBD2 covers 12 bases. J lost 3 bases, V lost 5 bases, and 5 bases had no gene match. From germline, CDR1 is MDHEN and CDR2 SYDVKM. This CDR3 comprises 15 residues. In DNA, the CDR3 is TGTGCCAGCAGTCCCGGACTAGCGGGAATCTACGAGCAGTACTTC. Amino acid sequence: CASSPGLAGIYEQYF.

V is TRBV4-1 and J is TRBJ2-4; D gene ambiguous. Germline CDR1 MGHRA, CDR2 YSYEKL. The CDR3 extends over 16 amino acids. V was clipped by 4 bases and J by 0 bases, with 13 bases between them. The CDR3 is CASSPNLREAKNIQYF. CDR3 in DNA: TGCGCCAGCAGCCCGAATTTAAGGGAAGCCAAAAACATTCAGTACTTC.

This clone came up many times. The chain carries TRBV6-4 and TRBJ1-1; D is uncertain. V lost 5 bases and J 5 bases, leaving 12 bases between the germline ends. CDR3 length: 13 amino acids. Germline lookup yields CDR1 MRHNA and CDR2 SNTAGT. In DNA form, the CDR3 reads TGTGCCAGCAGTTACAGCTTTCAAACTGAAGCTTTCTTT. Protein: CASSYSFQTEAFF.

The V gene is TRBV25-1, the J gene TRBJ2-2; D is possibly TRBD1 or TRBD2 (6 bases each). Germline CDR1 and CDR2: MGHDK and SYGVNS. The germline V and J ends were trimmed by 6 bases and 9 bases, with 17 bases remaining between them. This CDR3 has 14 amino acids. CDR3 loop: CASRGRGGSRELFF. The CDR3 DNA follows: TGTGCCAGCAGGGGAAGAGGGGGGTCCCGGGAGCTGTTTTTT.